This T cell receptor beta chain comes out of a study of tumor-infiltrating lymphocytes in primary liver carcinoma. Study as a whole: Male and female patients aged 30 to 69 years made up the cohort.

As to this clonotype: As the CDR3 is not closed by the conserved phenylalanine or tryptophan, this likely results from a read error.

The investigators made TCR beta cDNA from roughly 0.55 ug total RNA, using a constant-region primer. Sequencing libraries for TCR beta derived from three nested multiplex PCR rounds that used slightly modified ARM-PCR. Use of TRBV1-TRBV30 forward primers with a C-beta reverse primer characterized the first two PCR rounds, which lasted about 9 cycles each. TCRdb independently ran MiXCR on the multiplex PCR reads; one entry per CDR3 protein. The table lists tens of thousands of distinct CDR3 sequences, roughly 73% of them singletons. Between the trimmed V and J ends, which lost 9 bases and 2 bases, there was a span of 14 bases. The CDR3 has 14 amino acids. In germline, CDR1 is SGHDT, CDR2 YYEEEE. From unsorted bulk tissue weighing roughly 17-32 mg, DNA and RNA were co-extracted.

The TCR comes from a man aged 35 to 55 with primary liver carcinoma and hepatitis B virus infection. The chain couples TRBV5-6 to TRBJ2-2; D possibly corresponds to TRBD2 (5 bases). Sample: liver tumor tissue from sampling region 2. The subset: tumor region T2, inferior pole. In DNA form, the CDR3 reads TGTGCCACCCGCAGAGGGAGTAACACCGGGGAGCTGTTTTAT. The encoded protein is CATRRGSNTGELFY.